This T cell receptor (beta chain) comes out of a study of T cells expressing NK-cell markers. Germline V lookup: CDR1 MDHEN, CDR2 SYDVKM. The CDR3 runs to 14 residues. A remark on this clonotype: What it binds is unknown.

As the method of synthesis, 5'RACE template switching with UMIs yielded TCR beta cDNA. TCRdb reprocessed the 5' RACE reads and reports one entry per CDR3 protein, with no DNA. The listing contains under 35,000 distinct CDR3 sequences. General study results and limits: Questions lingered over whether expanded NKG2C+ T cell clones were HCMV-specific.

Material for sequencing was blood T cells: a sorted CD56 or NKG2C T cell subset, CD4+ or CD8+ T cells, or bulk PBMC T cells (not recorded which). This receptor was taken from a woman aged 18-70 years in good health. The chain is built from TRBV28 and TRBJ2-1; TCRdb's D call, TRBD2, is unchecked because there is no DNA. The CDR3: CASREKRDYNEQFF.